This TCR beta chain comes out of a study of cytomegalovirus exposure and HLA in healthy donors. Worth noting for this clone: Its target is unknown.

These donors counted as nominally healthy when sampled, but unrecorded immune exposures were likely. The PCR employed 60 Vbeta primers together with 13 Jbeta primers. Sequencing was performed with immunoSEQ multiplex PCR; in TCRdb, only in-frame clones are kept and a portion is missing. Of roughly 200,000 clones detected, 70% to 80% appear once; the ten largest clones hold roughly 3%. Germline V gives CDR1 GTSNPN, CDR2 SVGIG (reference sequence). This CDR3 is built from 17 residues. V shed 0 bases and J 3 bases; nucleotides not matched to a gene: 9. Whole-study findings and limits: What a later analysis reportedly showed was that an Asian-associated ancestry cluster had fewer N-insertions than the roughly 670-donor mean.

The sequenced sample consisted of PBMCs. The sequence was obtained from a male donor in good health and CMV-seronegative. The chain employs TRBV30 and TRBJ2-7, with 12 bases identical to TRBD2. Here the CDR3 DNA reads TGTGCCTGGAGTGTACGAGGGCTAGCGGGAGGGTACTACGAGCAGTACTTC. It specifies CAWSVRGLAGGYYEQYF.